This T cell receptor (beta chain) derives from a study of OX40 agonist ivuxolimab in advanced cancers. On the study more broadly: Subjects had a mean age of 60 years, with a range of roughly 20 to 80; around 83% were male.

The V gene lost 2 bases and the J gene lost 9 bases, with 14 bases spanning the gap. CDR1 is WNHNN, CDR2 SYGVQD, per germline (reference sequence). The CDR3 sequence is 14 residues long. Assay used: immunoSEQ multiplex PCR; TCRdb lists only in-frame clones, some missing. The repertoire consists of over 50,000 clones, with 90% to 95% occurring once and the leading ten covering about an eighth. This clonotype was obtained from an adult with an advanced solid tumor such as melanoma, head and neck, liver or kidney cancer. Source: CD4+ or CD8+ T cells sorted from blood, taken in a trial of the OX40 agonist ivuxolimab. The J gene is TRBJ2-4, the V gene TRBV10-1, with unresolved D. As DNA, the CDR3 is TGCGCCAGCAGTGAGAAAGGGTTCCTGGGCATTCAGTACTTC. As protein: CASSEKGFLGIQYF.